This record covers a single TCR beta chain. The antigen remains undetermined. The sample comes from a study of CD8 T cells in ankylosing spondylitis. Study findings and constraints: Blood from ankylosing spondylitis patients appeared to carry a characteristic roughly eight-variant TCR beta motif.

This CDR3 region has 15 residues. V shed 4 bases and J shed 0 bases, with 12 bases lying between them. Germline V gene sequence: CDR1 SGHNT, CDR2 YYREEE (reference sequence). Making use of molecular barcodes, quantitative 5'-RACE generated TCR beta libraries. TCRdb re-analysed the 5' RACE reads in MiXCR, keeping a single row per CDR3 protein. The sample lists some 840,000 distinct CDR3 sequences, 10% to 15% occurring once. This chain connects TRBV5-4 to TRBJ2-3; D may be TRBD1 (5 bases). The clonotype comes from a male donor with ankylosing spondylitis. Sequenced input: blood, either unsorted or a sorted T cell fraction (not recorded which). CDR3 nucleotide sequence: TGTGCCAGCAGCGATGCGAAGGGGAGCACAGATACGCAGTATTTT. Translated, it gives CASSDAKGSTDTQYF.